This T cell receptor (beta chain) derives from a study of T cells in Graves' hyperthyroidism and ophthalmopathy (dated by TCRdb to the late 2010s). General notes on the study: Peripheral blood samples were taken at initial diagnosis, before any treatment was given. Thyroid tissue and blood T-cell repertoires from about six Graves' hyperthyroidism patients were also compared in the study. Following sampling, methimazole starting at 30 mg daily was given to hyperthyroidism patients, and high-dose intravenous methylprednisolone was given to ophthalmopathy patients. To identify distinguishing TCR V-J signatures, a discovery cohort of 90 to 100 patients was used, comprising fewer than 45 with Graves' ophthalmopathy and around 60 with stable Graves' hyperthyroidism. According to the paper, TCR Vbeta CDR3 sequencing was carried out on 135 peripheral blood samples, which came from 40 to 45 ophthalmopathy, 80 or so hyperthyroidism and roughly 17 progressor patients. Whether ophthalmopathy could be predicted prospectively was tested in an independent validation cohort made up of 18 to 20 hyperthyroidism patients plus 17 patients who later progressed to ophthalmopathy. The approximately 100 discovery patients were divided at random into training and test sets in a 7:3 ratio.

The TCR beta CDR3 regions were amplified from the RNA transcripts. A first-round RT-PCR of the TCR CDR3 used the HTBI primer set with the Qiagen OneStep RT-PCR kit. Libraries were constructed in a second round of multiplex PCR, after which size selection and purification were carried out. Libraries were sequenced paired-end with 100 bp reads on an Illumina HiSeq2000. Concerning the study's data processing: SOAPnuke was used to process the raw data, throwing out any read that contained adapters or uncalled bases, had a mean Phred below 15, or lacked an exact constant-primer or identifier match. COPE v1.2.5 was used to merge high-quality paired reads, and clonotypes were defined as unique nucleotide sequences. MiTCR v1.1 was used to align the clonotypes against IMGT TRBV, TRBD and TRBJ reference segments. The analysis included only V-J combinations with a frequency above 0.0001, which together covered 99% to 99.2% of the repertoires. The TCS score was defined as the ratio of F50 (clonal expansion) to E x V (chaos), calculated using BLOSUM62-based TCRdist between CDR3 peptides within each V-J. Welch's t-statistics and random forest reduced roughly 540 V-J features to about 12, which were used in a naive Bayes classifier (R e1071). Clones were called with MiXCR by TCRdb after fastp trimmed the public reads at Q25, and only in-frame beta chains were retained. Rows are combined by CDR3 protein, so each entry shows the most common genes and DNA. The V and J calls follow TCRdb's processing rather than the paper's. Recorded for this sample are around 400,000 distinct CDR3 sequences; 15% to 17% of them occurred a single time. Together, the top ten hold 25% to 35% of the sample.

The CDR3, cysteine through phenylalanine, is 17 amino acids long. Only CDR3 DNA remains: 51 bases, in frame from the first base. CDR1 and CDR2 were assigned from the germline V gene (reference sequence) as LGHDT and YNNKEL. Trimmed from V: 4 bases; trimmed from J: 3 bases; junction bases lacking a gene match: 10. This clonotype was found many times. This clone's antigen is unknown. No much larger clone is present one base from it, and per-base qualities are unavailable. Points the paper makes about the study in general: Blood samples also contained most of the expanded thyroid clonotypes (frequency above 0.001), which suggests that blood repertoires may reflect thyroid immune responses. During validation, the model predicted progression to ophthalmopathy a median of roughly six months ahead of onset, with more than 60% sensitivity and around 72% specificity. In cross-validation, a model built on a 13 V-J signature told ophthalmopathy apart from stable hyperthyroidism with approximately 91% sensitivity and roughly 83% specificity, and in testing the same model reached 80%/75%. Sample size was not statistically predetermined, and blinding of investigators to group allocation was not performed.

Hyperthyroidism patients were aged 18 to 65 years and newly diagnosed, with disease duration of less than 2 months. The study excluded patients with uncontrolled infections, other autoimmune diseases, pregnancy or lactation. Diagnoses were based on clinical symptoms, serum thyroxine and TRAb, thyroid ultrasound and orbital computed tomography. Blood from progressor patients was collected at the time of first diagnosis with hyperthyroidism, before any ophthalmopathy symptoms had appeared. Ficoll-Paque density gradient centrifugation was used to isolate PBMCs from approximately 10 ml of fresh peripheral blood. Progressor patients were initially diagnosed with Graves' hyperthyroidism and developed ophthalmopathy during follow-up. Trizol reagent was used to extract total RNA, and RNA quality was then checked on an Agilent 2100 Bioanalyzer.

This TCR was recovered from a woman under 30 with Graves' hyperthyroidism that later progressed to Graves' ophthalmopathy. Sequencing was done on a sample of blood. The chain is assembled from TRBV3-1 and TRBJ2-1, with 9 central nucleotides matching TRBD2. The DNA is as follows: TGTGCCAGCAGCCTCGCCCGGCGGGAGGGCCACTACAATGAGCAGTTCTTC. Its translation reads: CASSLARREGHYNEQFF.